The text below deals with one T cell receptor (beta chain). Its antigen remains unidentified. Clones were sequenced by immunoSEQ multiplex PCR, and TCRdb holds only the in-frame ones, with some missing. The sample holds roughly 720,000 clones, roughly 91% seen once. This CDR3 comprises 10 residues. With 4 bases removed from V and 3 bases from J, the gap between germline ends came to 1 base. Germline V gene data show CDR1 as MGHDK and CDR2 as SYGVNS. This sample is drawn from a study of shared clonotypes between healthy human individuals. The study, taken as a whole, reports: With few donors, the genetic and exposure-history diversity represented was limited. The study found roughly 5% of naive CD4 clonotypes shared across four donors.

The study drew all its donors from Caucasian adults living in Nashville, Tennessee. CD45RO+ cells went into CD8 memory alongside CCR7-negative CD45RA+ TemRA cells. The source of this sequence is a man younger than 30 in good health. Some clones in this sample may be carry-over from other donors' samples. This chain joins TRBV25-1 and TRBJ2-7; D unclear. The source material was memory CD8+ T cells from PBMCs. Subset noted: CD45RO+ cells pooled with CCR7-negative TemRA cells. CDR3 bases: TGTGCCAGCAGTGGCTACGAGCAGTACTTC. It yields the protein CASSGYEQYF.